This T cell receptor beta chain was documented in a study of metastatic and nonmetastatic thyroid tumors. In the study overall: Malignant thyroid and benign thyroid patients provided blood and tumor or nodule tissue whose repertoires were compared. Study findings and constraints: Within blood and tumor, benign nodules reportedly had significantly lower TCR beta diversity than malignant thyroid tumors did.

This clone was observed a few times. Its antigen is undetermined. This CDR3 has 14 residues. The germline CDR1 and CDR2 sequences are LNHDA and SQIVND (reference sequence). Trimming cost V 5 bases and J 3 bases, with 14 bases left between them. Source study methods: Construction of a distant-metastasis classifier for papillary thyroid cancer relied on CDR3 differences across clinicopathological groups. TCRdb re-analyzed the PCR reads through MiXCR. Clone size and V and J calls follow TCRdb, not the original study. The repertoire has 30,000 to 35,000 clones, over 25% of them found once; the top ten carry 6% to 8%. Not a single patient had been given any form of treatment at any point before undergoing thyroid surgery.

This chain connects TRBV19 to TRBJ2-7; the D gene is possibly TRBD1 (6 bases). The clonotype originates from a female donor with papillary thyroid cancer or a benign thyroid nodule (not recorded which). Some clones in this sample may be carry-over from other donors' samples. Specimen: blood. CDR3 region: CASSLVTGYYEQYF. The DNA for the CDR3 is TGTGCCAGTAGTCTGGTGACAGGATACTACGAGCAGTACTTC.